What follows are 11 T cell receptor beta chains derived from one specimen sequenced in a study of human T cells and chemical hapten exposure. Time point of the sample: patch test 2, 6 weeks after DPC sensitization. Treatment: therapeutic diphenylcyclopropenone sensitization with weekly scalp DPC. TCRdb ran MiXCR on the RACE reads and lists one entry per CDR3 protein. Of some 71,000 distinct CDR3 sequences detected, 10% appear once; the ten largest clones hold around 7%. Sequencing used whole blood, obtained in connection with sensitization to the hapten diphenylcyclopropenone (DPC). These receptors were collected from a woman in her forties or fifties with alopecia areata. Some clones in this sample may be carry-over from other donors' samples.

This clonotype has a count of ten or more. The genes are TRBV7-6 and TRBJ2-1; 8 positions match TRBD2. The ends lost 6 bases at V and 7 bases at J; junction bases unmatched: 8. The germline gives CDR1 SGHVS, CDR2 FNYEAQ. The CDR3 loop spans 14 amino acids. This CDR3 reads CASSGTRSYNEQFF. CDR3 DNA: TGTGCCAGCAGTGGGACTAGGTCATATAATGAGCAGTTCTTC.

This clonotype was seen ten or more times. V usage is TRBV29-1 and J usage is TRBJ2-7; 8 positions match TRBD1. Germline assignment: CDR1 SQVTM and CDR2 ANQGSEA. This CDR3 comprises 12 residues. After removal of 3 bases from V and 6 bases from J, the junction contained 4 bases not matched to a gene. In nucleotides, the CDR3 is TGCAGCGTTGAGACAGGGGTCCGCGAGCAGTACTTC. Residues: CSVETGVREQYF.

This clonotype occurred many times. The rearrangement uses TRBV9 and TRBJ1-1; no reliable D call. This CDR3 spans 14 amino acids. CDR1 and CDR2 from the germline V gene are SGDLS and YYNGEE. Between the trimmed V and J ends, which lost 4 bases and 0 bases, there was a span of 10 bases. The CDR3 nucleotides read TGTGCCAGCAGCACGGCCCTCATGAACACTGAAGCTTTCTTT. Encoded protein: CASSTALMNTEAFF.

The V and J genes are TRBV9 and TRBJ1-2; tentative D call: TRBD1 (6 bases). The germline V gene encodes CDR1 SGDLS and CDR2 YYNGEE. V lost 1 base, J lost 12 bases, and 16 bases lay in between. The CDR3 extends over 13 amino acids. As DNA, the CDR3 is TGTGCCAGCAGCGTACAACCTGGGGGGCAAGACACCTTC. Translated: CASSVQPGGQDTF.

This clonotype was seen repeatedly, ten times or more. This chain uses TRBV12-3 or TRBV12-4 with TRBJ1-5, with TRBD1 as a possible D gene (5 bases). Trimming stripped 6 bases from V and 3 bases from J, with 15 bases between. The CDR3 sequence is 15 residues long. CDR3: CASRGVRGNNQPQHF. In DNA form, the CDR3 reads TGTGCCAGCAGGGGGGTTCGGGGCAACAATCAGCCCCAGCATTTT.

This clonotype was counted at least ten times. The J gene is TRBJ1-1, the V gene TRBV14; D is uncertain. V was trimmed by 0 bases and J by 0 bases, leaving 8 bases between them. The germline gives CDR1 SGHDN, CDR2 FVKESK. This CDR3 comprises 15 residues. As DNA, the CDR3 is TGTGCCAGCAGCCAAGAGAGGGCGGTGAACACTGAAGCTTTCTTT. Protein: CASSQERAVNTEAFF.

This rearrangement joins TRBV27 to TRBJ2-3; 7 nucleotides agree with TRBD2. V shed 5 bases and J 4 bases; nucleotides not matched to a gene: 12. The length of the CDR3 is 16 residues. Per germline, CDR1 MNHEY and CDR2 SMNVEV (reference sequence). The CDR3 bases are TGTGCCAGCAGTCCCCTCGGCGGGAGAGCGGCAGATACGCAGTATTTT. Translating it yields CASSPLGGRAADTQYF.

This clonotype was counted between two and nine times. The chain uses TRBV7-2 and TRBJ1-1; no reliable D call. Trimming left V 2 bases short and J 4 bases short, with 11 bases between. The CDR3 covers 14 residues. The germline CDR1 and CDR2 sequences are SGHTA and FQGNSA. The CDR3 region has the DNA TGTGCCAGCAGCTTAACTCTGATAGGCACTGAAGCTTTCTTT. Translated, it gives CASSLTLIGTEAFF.

This clonotype showed up just a few times. The rearrangement joins TRBV3-1 to TRBJ2-1; D is possibly TRBD2 (6 bases). The V gene lost 1 base and the J gene lost 2 bases, with 12 bases spanning the gap. This CDR3 spans 16 amino acids. Germline CDR1 and CDR2: LGHDT and YNNKEL (reference sequence). This chain's CDR3 is CASSQVGAGPYNEQFF. In DNA, the CDR3 is TGTGCCAGCAGCCAAGTTGGAGCGGGCCCCTACAATGAGCAGTTCTTC.

This chain links TRBV12-3 or TRBV12-4 with TRBJ1-5; no clear D. This CDR3 region has 16 residues. V dropped 1 base and J dropped 3 bases, with 13 bases sitting between them. The chain's CDR3 is CASSLGENRVNQPQHF. CDR3 in DNA: TGTGCCAGCAGTTTAGGGGAAAACAGAGTCAATCAGCCCCAGCATTTT.

The chain couples TRBV9 to TRBJ1-6; TRBD1 might be the D (5 bases). The germline gives CDR1 SGDLS, CDR2 YYNGEE. Trimming removed 3 bases from V and 8 bases from J, with 18 bases in between. There are 16 residues in the CDR3. The CDR3 protein is CASSAQGGVSDSPLHF. The CDR3 DNA reads TGTGCCAGCAGCGCGCAGGGTGGGGTTTCAGATTCACCCCTCCACTTT.